The present TCR beta chain was sequenced within a study of CD8 T cells in Susac syndrome. This CDR3 is 14 amino acids long. Germline CDR1 and CDR2: MDHEN and SYDVKM. V was pared by 4 bases and J by 3 bases, with 12 bases between. Reverse transcription of about 0.45 to 1 ug RNA used random hexamers. TCRdb independently ran MiXCR on the immunoSEQ multiplex PCR reads; one entry per CDR3 protein. The table has about 180,000 distinct CDR3 sequences, about 95% seen once; the top ten hold 0.16%. Sequencing of TCR beta covered CD8+ and CD4+ T cells obtained from blood. The rearrangement links TRBV28 to TRBJ1-2; D is perhaps TRBD1 (6 bases). What was sequenced was CD8+ T cells from PBMCs. This receptor was taken from a human donor with multiple sclerosis. CDR3 amino acids: CASSWVGADYGYTF. CDR3 nucleotide sequence: TGTGCCAGCAGTTGGGTGGGGGCGGACTATGGCTACACCTTC.